This paragraph reports one TCR beta chain. Its antigen remains unknown. Since a much larger clone is just one base distant, this may be a read error. The data were obtained in a study of blood T cells in healthy people across ages. The donors, healthy Caucasians from Russia, were aged about 6 to 95. PBMCs numbering at least 6 million were isolated per sample. The authors extracted at least 6 micrograms of total RNA per sample. V was pared by 1 base and J by 3 bases, with 8 bases of the junction left unmatched. The CDR3 is 16 amino acids. Germline loops: CDR1 DFQATT, CDR2 SNEGSKA (reference sequence). A second about 7 to 12 cycle PCR used barcoded and J-beta primers. Using its own MiXCR run on the 5' RACE reads, TCRdb lists one record per CDR3 protein. In the table there are around 870,000 distinct CDR3 sequences, more than 25% of which are singletons. Study findings and constraints: Higher naive T cell percentage went strongly together with higher TCR beta diversity.

The sample comprised blood. The chain employs TRBV20-1 and TRBJ2-1, with TRBD2 matching over 8 bases. This sequence was found in a woman of 80 years or more in good health. In DNA, the CDR3 is TGCAGTGCTAGAGCCGGCGGGGGGTTCCTCTACAATGAGCAGTTCTTC. Translating it yields CSARAGGGFLYNEQFF.